This T cell receptor beta chain was sequenced during a study of graft-versus-host responses after intestinal transplantation. The data were produced by immunoSEQ multiplex PCR, yet TCRdb's version contains in-frame clones alone and is incomplete. The sample contains more than 95,000 clones, more than 85% of which appear only once. Points on this clone: The antigen remains unidentified.

V shed 4 bases and J shed 6 bases, with 15 bases lying between them. In germline, CDR1 is GTSNPN, CDR2 SVGIG (reference sequence). CDR3 length: 13 amino acids. The receptor comes from a human donor who received an intestinal transplant. The chain couples TRBV30 to TRBJ1-1; D perhaps matches TRBD1 (6 bases). The source was unstimulated CD4+ T cells sorted from spleen or lymph node cells, collected before intestinal transplant. The CDR3: CAWKGHGAAEAFF. DNA of the CDR3: TGTGCCTGGAAGGGACATGGGGCGGCTGAAGCTTTCTTT.